The rows below give T cell receptor beta chains drawn from one sample of a study of CD8 T cells in Susac syndrome. TCRdb re-derived calls from the immunoSEQ multiplex PCR reads in MiXCR, one entry per CDR3 protein. This repertoire shows about 210,000 distinct CDR3 sequences, approximately 95% found once; its top ten account for 0.075% to 0.095%. The sequencing sample was made of CD4+ T cells from PBMCs. The receptor source for this set is a human donor with multiple sclerosis. CDR3s include the opening cysteine and the closing phenylalanine or tryptophan. Fields, in order: J gene, D gene, clone size, V gene, CDR3 protein, CDR3 DNA. D genes are given only for firm matches. Expanded clones are given a class, and other clones once, few, many or no size at all.

>TRBJ2-5|TRBD1|-|TRBV9
CASSVDPPGTAKETQYF
TGTGCCAGCAGCGTAGACCCCCCAGGGACAGCGAAAGAGACCCAGTACTTC
>TRBJ1-3|TRBD1|-|TRBV29-1
CSARDRGGPGSGNTIYF
TGCAGCGCCCGGGACAGGGGTGGACCAGGCTCTGGAAACACCATATATTTT
>TRBJ1-2|-|-|TRBV3-1
CASSQFNRVSGYTF
TGTGCCAGCAGCCAATTTAACCGTGTCTCTGGCTACACCTTC
>TRBJ1-5|-|-|TRBV2
CASHWTAVEPQHF
TGTGCCAGTCACTGGACAGCAGTCGAACCCCAGCATTTT
>TRBJ1-5|-|-|TRBV19
CASSMAGQPQHF
TGTGCCAGTAGTATGGCGGGTCAGCCCCAGCATTTT
>TRBJ2-1|TRBD2|-|TRBV5-1
CASSSSGIYHNEQFF
TGCGCCAGCAGCTCCAGCGGGATCTACCACAATGAGCAGTTCTTC
>TRBJ2-3|-|-|TRBV7-2
CASSFSRTDTQYF
TGTGCCAGCAGCTTTTCACGCACAGATACGCAGTATTTT
>TRBJ1-2|-|-|TRBV29-1
CSVRGELNYGYTF
TGCAGCGTGAGGGGGGAACTAAACTATGGCTACACCTTC
>TRBJ2-7|-|-|TRBV6-1
CASSSVGDPAYEQYF
TGTGCCAGCTCGAGTGTCGGGGATCCTGCCTACGAGCAGTACTTC
>TRBJ1-6|TRBD1|-|TRBV12-3/TRBV12-4
CASRPGGTSYNSPLHF
TGTGCCAGCAGGCCAGGGGGCACATCCTATAATTCACCCCTCCACTTT
>TRBJ1-1|-|-|TRBV18
CASSPRIENTEAFF
TGTGCCAGCTCACCACGCATTGAAAACACTGAAGCTTTCTTT
>TRBJ2-7|-|-|TRBV3-1
CASSQDTSRYEQYF
TGTGCCAGCAGCCAAGACACCAGCAGGTACGAGCAGTACTTC
>TRBJ2-3|TRBD2|-|TRBV29-1
CSVSRGRGGTDTQYF
TGCAGCGTTTCTCGCGGGAGGGGCGGCACAGATACGCAGTATTTT
>TRBJ1-1|-|-|TRBV9
CASSISGNTEAFF
TGTGCCAGCAGTATTAGTGGAAACACTGAAGCTTTCTTT
>TRBJ2-7|-|-|TRBV27
CASSLLASPHEQYF
TGTGCCAGCAGTTTACTGGCTAGTCCCCACGAGCAGTACTTC
>TRBJ1-2|-|-|TRBV29-1
CSVADLSGNYGYTF
TGCAGCGTTGCCGACCTCTCGGGGAACTATGGCTACACCTTC
>TRBJ2-7|TRBD1|-|TRBV9
CASSVDRGLEQQYF
TGTGCCAGCAGCGTCGACAGGGGGCTGGAACAGCAGTACTTC
>TRBJ2-5|-|-|TRBV9
CASSVLGAETQYF
TGTGCCAGCAGCGTATTGGGGGCAGAGACCCAGTACTTC
>TRBJ1-6|-|-|TRBV18
CASSPVQGPLGNSPLHF
TGTGCCAGCTCACCGGTCCAGGGCCCCTTGGGGAATTCACCCCTCCACTTT
>TRBJ1-2|TRBD1|-|TRBV20-1
CSAGTVILYGYTF
TGCAGTGCTGGGACAGTTATCCTCTATGGCTACACCTTC
>TRBJ1-2|-|-|TRBV24-1
CATSDPGRNSGYTF
TGTGCCACCAGTGATCCGGGACGCAATAGTGGCTACACCTTC
>TRBJ2-3|-|-|TRBV20-1
CSARQYRARGSDTQYF
TGCAGTGCTAGACAGTACAGGGCAAGGGGTTCGGATACGCAGTATTTT
>TRBJ1-1|-|-|TRBV20-1
CSARDSRLMNTEAFF
TGCAGTGCTAGAGATTCTCGGCTCATGAACACTGAAGCTTTCTTT
>TRBJ1-5|TRBD1|-|TRBV20-1
CSASRGQVVMPQHF
TGCAGTGCTTCCCGGGGACAGGTCGTAATGCCCCAGCATTTT
>TRBJ1-1|-|-|TRBV15
CATSRPTRNTEAFF
TGTGCCACCAGCAGACCGACCCGGAACACTGAAGCTTTCTTT
>TRBJ2-7|-|-|TRBV7-2
CASSQTRGEVYEQYF
TGTGCCAGCAGTCAAACAAGGGGCGAGGTCTACGAGCAGTACTTC
>TRBJ2-7|-|-|TRBV7-6
CASSSSVGGSTYEQYF
TGTGCCAGCAGCTCTTCCGTGGGGGGATCGACGTACGAGCAGTACTTC
>TRBJ2-3|-|-|TRBV19
CASRERGTDTQYF
TGTGCCAGTAGGGAACGGGGCACAGATACGCAGTATTTT
>TRBJ2-4|-|-|TRBV4-1
CASSRYWKNIQYF
TGCGCCAGCAGCCGATACTGGAAAAACATTCAGTACTTC
>TRBJ2-1|TRBD2|-|TRBV9
CASSVAAAGPHNEQFF
TGTGCCAGCAGCGTAGCGGCAGCGGGGCCCCACAATGAGCAGTTCTTC
>TRBJ2-1|-|-|TRBV20-1
CSAVLTGAGGEQFF
TGCAGTGCTGTCCTGACAGGGGCGGGGGGTGAGCAGTTCTTC
>TRBJ2-1|-|-|TRBV3-1
CASSKKPNEQFF
TGTGCCAGCAGCAAAAAACCCAATGAGCAGTTCTTC
>TRBJ1-2|-|-|TRBV24-1
CATPARADNYGYTF
TGTGCCACCCCTGCACGAGCGGACAACTATGGCTACACCTTC
>TRBJ2-3|-|-|TRBV7-9
CASSLAAGPVDTQYF
TGTGCCAGCAGCTTAGCGGCCGGTCCCGTGGATACGCAGTATTTT
>TRBJ2-7|TRBD1|-|TRBV6-5
CASSYLGQGTYEQYF
TGTGCCAGCAGTTACTTGGGACAGGGTACCTACGAGCAGTACTTC
>TRBJ2-1|TRBD2|-|TRBV11-2
CASSLGAGTSGLWSSYNEQFF
TGTGCCAGCAGCTTAGGGGCGGGGACTAGCGGTCTTTGGAGCTCCTACAATGAGCAGTTCTTC
>TRBJ2-7|-|-|TRBV9
CASSVGLSYEQYF
TGTGCCAGCAGCGTAGGCCTATCCTACGAGCAGTACTTC
>TRBJ1-2|-|-|TRBV12-3/TRBV12-4
CASRSLGHRNYGYTF
TGTGCCAGCAGATCACTGGGACATCGAAACTATGGCTACACCTTC
>TRBJ2-2|-|once|TRBV13
CASSLGLSGEGHANTGELFF
TGTGCCAGCAGCTTAGGCCTCTCCGGGGAGGGACATGCGAACACCGGGGAGCTGTTTTTT
>TRBJ2-7|-|-|TRBV14
CASSHRNEQYF
TGTGCCAGCAGCCACAGGAACGAGCAGTACTTC
>TRBJ2-7|-|-|TRBV9
CASSGGLAQTYEQYF
TGTGCCAGCAGCGGAGGTCTAGCGCAAACCTACGAGCAGTACTTC
>TRBJ1-1|-|-|TRBV30
CAWSGSGIAFF
TGTGCCTGGAGTGGGTCGGGGATAGCTTTCTTT
>TRBJ2-5|-|-|TRBV13
CASSRRLGKTGETQYF
TGTGCCAGCAGCAGACGACTAGGGAAAACAGGGGAGACCCAGTACTTC
>TRBJ2-7|-|once|TRBV4-1
CASSQVVRNEQYF
TGCGCCAGCAGCCAAGTGGTCCGGAACGAGCAGTACTTC
>TRBJ2-1|TRBD2|-|TRBV9
CASSPQGLAGSWDEQFF
TGTGCCAGCAGCCCCCAGGGACTAGCGGGATCCTGGGATGAGCAGTTCTTC
>TRBJ2-7|-|once|TRBV27
CASSLAGGLYEQYF
TGTGCCAGCAGTTTAGCAGGGGGACTATACGAGCAGTACTTC
>TRBJ2-2|TRBD2|-|TRBV30
CAWTSGTLGTGELFF
TGTGCCTGGACTAGCGGGACCTTAGGCACCGGGGAGCTGTTTTTT
>TRBJ2-5|-|-|TRBV5-1
CASSLASVALETQYF
TGCGCCAGCAGCTTGGCCTCGGTAGCGTTAGAGACCCAGTACTTC
>TRBJ2-1|-|-|TRBV12-3/TRBV12-4
CASRGPGPGNEQFF
TGTGCCAGCAGGGGACCGGGACCAGGAAATGAGCAGTTCTTC
>TRBJ2-5|-|-|TRBV15
CATSRKRFQETQYF
TGTGCCACCAGCAGGAAGAGGTTCCAAGAGACCCAGTACTTC
>TRBJ2-7|-|-|TRBV20-1
CSARDETGGEQYF
TGCAGTGCTAGAGATGAAACGGGCGGCGAGCAGTACTTC
>TRBJ2-1|TRBD1|-|TRBV4-2
CASSLTGTGGGEQFF
TGTGCCAGCAGCCTAACCGGGACAGGGGGTGGGGAGCAGTTCTTC
>TRBJ1-2|-|once|TRBV5-6
CASSQAKPGIGYTF
TGTGCCAGCAGCCAAGCCAAGCCGGGCATCGGCTACACCTTC
>TRBJ2-1|TRBD1|-|TRBV29-1
CSAGQGLDEQFF
TGCAGCGCGGGACAGGGTTTGGATGAGCAGTTCTTC